The 10 T cell receptor beta chains reported below all come from one sample, sequenced in a study of T cells in Graves' hyperthyroidism and ophthalmopathy. The TCR beta CDR3 regions underwent amplification using RNA transcripts as the source. With the HTBI primer set, the TCR CDR3 went through a first round of RT-PCR. TCRdb fed the multiplex PCR reads into MiXCR, producing one record per CDR3 protein. This table has some 550,000 distinct CDR3 sequences, 20% appearing once. The specimen was blood. The receptors were gathered from a man younger than 30 with Graves' hyperthyroidism.

This clonotype was recorded many times. Written as DNA, the CDR3 is TGTGCCAGCAGAACTACAGGGGATACGCAGTATTTT. Protein product: CASRTTGDTQYF. The V and J genes are TRBV2 and TRBJ2-3, with a tentative D call TRBD1 (6 bases). CDR3 length equals 12 residues. From germline, CDR1 is SNHLY and CDR2 FYNNEI. Trimming shortened V by 6 bases and J by 6 bases, and 10 bases separated the two germline ends.

The table lists this clonotype with many counts. The rearrangement links TRBV28 to TRBJ1-1, with D perhaps matching TRBD1 (6 bases). Looked up from germline, CDR1 is MDHEN and CDR2 is SYDVKM. The CDR3 spans 16 residues. The V and J ends lost 6 bases and 8 bases respectively, with 25 bases between them. The CDR3 reads CASSPNYGQNQKEAFF. The CDR3, as DNA: TGTGCCAGCAGCCCCAATTATGGACAGAATCAAAAAGAAGCTTTCTTT.

This clonotype was counted only a few times. The chain links TRBV29-1 to TRBJ1-2; perhaps TRBD1 as D (5 bases). Germline CDR1 and CDR2: SQVTM and ANQGSEA. V gave up 1 base and J gave up 4 bases, with 13 bases separating them. The CDR3 totals 14 residues. The CDR3 DNA sequence: TGCAGCGTTGAAGGTTTGGGGCCCTCCTATGGCTACACCTTC. This sequence encodes CSVEGLGPSYGYTF.

This clonotype showed up many times. CDR3 sequence reads: CASSLGQPGSNQPQHF. CDR3 nucleotide sequence: TGTGCCAGCAGCCTCGGACAACCAGGGAGCAATCAGCCCCAGCATTTT. The rearrangement uses TRBV12-3 or TRBV12-4 and TRBJ1-5, with D perhaps TRBD1 (5 bases). This CDR3 spans 16 amino acids. With 6 bases removed from V and 1 base from J, the gap between germline ends came to 16 bases.

This clonotype turned up a few times. The chain employs TRBV11-1 and TRBJ1-1, with TRBD1 as a possible D gene (5 bases). The length of the CDR3 is 13 residues. Trimming left V 2 bases short and J 6 bases short, with 10 bases between. Germline assignment: CDR1 SGHAT and CDR2 FQDESV (reference sequence). DNA of the CDR3: TGTGCCAGCAGCTTATTTAGGGGACCTGAAGCTTTCTTT. This encodes CASSLFRGPEAFF.

This clonotype showed up many times. This chain links TRBV5-1 with TRBJ1-6; D call uncertain. Germline values: CDR1 SGHRS, CDR2 YFSETQ. Trimming pared 0 bases from V and 8 bases from J, leaving 6 bases between. The length of the CDR3 is 13 residues. The CDR3 DNA follows: TGCGCCAGCAGCTTGGACCGGGATTCACCCCTCCACTTT. Protein product: CASSLDRDSPLHF.

Many counts were recorded for this clonotype. At one boundary the junction diverges from the germline segment, which might be a read error. The rearrangement uses TRBV6-1 and TRBJ2-7, with TRBD2 as a possible D gene (5 bases). The CDR3 has 15 residues. Germline V lookup: CDR1 MNHNS, CDR2 SASEGT. CDR3 sequence (DNA): TGTGCCAGCAGTGAAGAGAGCGCGGGCTCCCACGAGCAGTACTTC. Protein sequence: CASSEESAGSHEQYF.

Remarks on this clonotype: This may stem from a read error, because a much larger clone lies one nucleotide away. The chain employs TRBV7-2 and TRBJ2-7; the D gene is possibly TRBD1 (6 bases). There are 15 residues in the CDR3. Germline-derived CDR1 and CDR2 are SGHTA and FQGNSA. The CDR3 protein is CASSPNPLLGSGQCF. In DNA form, the CDR3 reads TGTGCCAGCAGCCCCAACCCTCTACTAGGTTCCGGACAGTGCTTC.

This clonotype was seen repeatedly, ten times or more. The rearrangement links TRBV13 to TRBJ2-7; 9 nucleotides line up with TRBD1. CDR1 PRHDT and CDR2 FYEKMQ come from the germline V gene (reference sequence). The CDR3 is 15 residues long. J was trimmed by 4 bases and V by 4 bases; bases with no gene match: 8. The CDR3 is CASSSRDREAYEQYF. The CDR3 coding sequence is TGTGCCAGCAGCTCCCGGGACAGGGAGGCTTACGAGCAGTACTTC.

This clonotype was seen more than once but under ten times. The chain combines TRBV29-1 with TRBJ2-5; tentatively, D is TRBD2 (6 bases). The V gene's germline CDR1 is SQVTM and CDR2 ANQGSEA. V was shortened by 4 bases and J by 5 bases, with 11 bases between the two germline ends. This CDR3 contains 12 residues. CDR3 protein: CSVVREEETQYF. Here the CDR3 DNA reads TGCAGCGTTGTGAGGGAGGAGGAGACCCAGTACTTC.